The 13 T cell receptor beta chains below were found in one sample sequenced in a study of shared clonotypes between healthy human individuals. Sequencing was performed with immunoSEQ multiplex PCR; in TCRdb, only in-frame clones are kept and a portion is missing. The sample has over 400,000 clones, around 80% seen once; the top ten hold about 11%. The sequencing sample was made of PBMCs. These receptor sequences come from a woman in her forties in good health. Some clones in this sample may be carry-over from other donors' samples.

The CDR3 spells CAGGKVTEAFF. The CDR3 DNA is TGTGCAGGGGGCAAGGTCACTGAAGCTTTCTTT. The chain has TRBV28 and TRBJ1-1, with TRBD1 matching over 7 bases. The length of the CDR3 is 11 residues. Germline lookup yields CDR1 MDHEN and CDR2 SYDVKM.

The chain is built from TRBV21-1 and TRBJ1-1; the listed D gene, TRBD1, was not tested against the DNA. TRBV21-1 is a known pseudogene. This CDR3 spans 15 amino acids. This CDR3 is CASSKVGRMNTEAFF. The CDR3 coding sequence is TGTGCCAGCAGCAAAGTAGGCAGGATGAACACTGAAGCTTTCTTT.

The chain is built from TRBV18 and TRBJ2-5; no reliable D call. The CDR3 loop spans 12 amino acids. The germline CDR1 and CDR2 sequences are KGHSH and LQKENI. V was trimmed by 4 bases and J by 2 bases, leaving 5 bases between them. CDR3 sequence (DNA): TGTGCCAGCTCACAATCACAAGAGACCCAGTACTTC. This translates into CASSQSQETQYF.

The chain recombines TRBV15 with TRBJ2-1; D gene unclear. V was shortened by 2 bases and J by 13 bases, with 12 bases between the two germline ends. Per germline, CDR1 LNHNV and CDR2 YYDKDF (reference sequence). The length of the CDR3 is 12 residues. The CDR3 nucleotides read TGTGCCACCAGCAGAAACCGGGCCCCTCAGTTCTTC. Encoded protein: CATSRNRAPQFF. The full variable domain, with the rest looked up from reference TRBV15 and TRBJ2-1, is DAMVIQNPRYQVTQFGKPVTLSCSQTLNHNVMYWYQQKSSQAPKLLFHYYDKDFNNEADTPDNFQSRRPNTSFCFLDIRSPGLGDTAMYLCATSRNRAPQFFGPGTRLTVL.

The CDR3 sequence: CASTRTSGSRNEQFF. The CDR3 DNA reads TGTGCCAGCACCCGGACTAGCGGGAGTAGGAATGAGCAGTTCTTC. V and J are TRBV27 and TRBJ2-1; 13 bases agree with TRBD2. Germline CDR1 is MNHEY and CDR2 is SMNVEV (reference sequence). V lost 7 bases and J lost 7; bases outside the gene matches: 7. This CDR3 spans 15 amino acids.

The gene calls are TRBV28 and TRBJ2-3, with unresolved D. CDR1 MDHEN and CDR2 SYDVKM come from the germline V gene. CDR3 length: 12 residues. The V end lost 7 bases, the J end lost 0 bases, and 5 bases lay between the germline ends. In DNA, the CDR3 is TGTGCCAGCACGACTAGCACAGATACGCAGTATTTT. Translation: CASTTSTDTQYF.

This clone has a handful of counts. The chain is built from TRBV5-1 and TRBJ2-3; 7 nucleotides agree with TRBD1. The CDR3 is 14 amino acids. V lost 0 bases and J lost 5; bases outside the gene matches: 3. CDR1 and CDR2 from the germline V gene are SGHRS and YFSETQ. The CDR3 sequence: CASSLVPGGDTQYF. The DNA of the CDR3 is TGCGCCAGCAGCTTGGTGCCAGGGGGAGATACGCAGTATTTT.

The V call is TRBV10-3, the J call TRBJ1-5; perhaps TRBD1 as D (6 bases). V shed 0 bases and J shed 1 base, with 13 bases lying between them. This CDR3 is built from 17 residues. Germline V CDR1 and CDR2: ENHRY, SYGVKD. The CDR3 nucleotides read TGTGCCATCAGTGAGTCCCCGGAGGGGGGAAGCAATCAGCCCCAGCATTTT. Encoded protein: CAISESPEGGSNQPQHF.

The J gene is TRBJ2-1, the V gene TRBV28, with 7 positions matching TRBD1. The ends lost 6 bases at V and 4 bases at J; junction bases unmatched: 9. Germline CDR1 and CDR2: MDHEN and SYDVKM. The CDR3 contains 15 residues. In DNA, the CDR3 is TGTGCCAGCAGCTCCACCGGGACAGTATACAATGAGCAGTTCTTC. Residues: CASSSTGTVYNEQFF.

This clone was detected only a few times. The V and J genes are TRBV29-1 and TRBJ1-1; tentative D call: TRBD1 (5 bases). The CDR3 runs 14 residues. CDR1 and CDR2 from the germline V gene are SQVTM and ANQGSEA. Trimming took off 5 bases at V and 1 base at J, with 14 bases between the two ends. In DNA, the CDR3 is TGCAGCGTTTCCCGATCACAGGAGAACACTGAAGCTTTCTTT. Translation: CSVSRSQENTEAFF.

This clone was seen at least ten times. Distinct nucleotide sequences in the sample also encode this CDR3. The chain couples TRBV7-2 to TRBJ2-7, with 8 bases that match TRBD1. J gave up 3 bases and V 5 bases, and 12 bases lay outside the gene matches. Looked up from germline, CDR1 is SGHTA and CDR2 is FQGNSA. The CDR3 is made up of 16 amino acids. In nucleotides, the CDR3 is TGTGCCAGCAGCCACCTTAGGGCAGGGGGCTTCTACGAGCAGTACTTC. It is translated as CASSHLRAGGFYEQYF.

The CDR3 coding sequence is TGTGCCAGCAGCTTAGACTGGACCTCCTACGAGCAGTACTTC. This encodes CASSLDWTSYEQYF. This chain links TRBV7-6 with TRBJ2-5; no clear D. The J call is in doubt because the DNA end fits TRBJ2-7 better. The CDR3 contains 14 residues. The germline gives CDR1 SGHVS, CDR2 FNYEAQ.

The chain uses TRBV7-2 and TRBJ2-3; no firm D call. This CDR3 spans 13 amino acids. The V end lost 6 bases, the J end lost 2 bases, and 9 bases lay between the germline ends. Germline assignment: CDR1 SGHTA and CDR2 FQGNSA. The CDR3 loop reads CASRPGFTDTQYF. DNA of the CDR3: TGTGCCAGCAGGCCAGGATTCACAGATACGCAGTATTTT. The complete variable domain, with remaining parts taken from reference TRBV7-2 and TRBJ2-3, reads GAGVSQSPSNKVTEKGKDVELRCDPISGHTALYWYRQSLGQGLEFLIYFQGNSAPDKSGLPSDRFSAERTGGSVSTLTIQRTQQEDSAVYLCASRPGFTDTQYFGPGTRLTVL.